This TCR beta chain was retrieved from a study of blood T cell repertoires in COVID-19. V shed 1 base and J 4 bases; nucleotides not matched to a gene: 3. The CDR3 loop spans 16 amino acids. Germline-derived CDR1 and CDR2 are LGHNA and YSLEER. Per the authors' pipeline: Amplification with reference gene primers provided the estimates of nucleated cell counts. TCRdb's table, derived via immunoSEQ multiplex PCR, lists solely in-frame clones and lacks some. For V, J and clone size, that table is used; D and trimming come from the DNA. Among roughly 180,000 clones listed, approximately 86% were seen once. The count of this clone is one. Individuals aged about 18 to 100 years were recruited from fewer than 25 US areas. Participants reported their clinical history, and cohort assignment relied on those reports. Recovery meant two consecutive negative NP/OP PCR tests, professional clearance, or resolved symptoms.

Sequenced: PBMCs or T cells enriched from blood (not recorded which). The sequence was obtained from a woman in her 30s who had recovered from COVID-19. The chain is built from TRBV4-3 and TRBJ2-1; 11 bases align to TRBD2. CDR3 nucleotide sequence: TGCGCCAGCAGCCAAGTTGTAGCGGGGGGGTACAATGAGCAGTTCTTC. Its translation is CASSQVVAGGYNEQFF.